The T cell receptor beta chain described here comes from a study of CD8+ T cells in alopecia areata. As for the study in general: In an open-label trial, patients got 5 to 10 mg tofacitinib twice daily.

TCR sequencing used cDNA made by reverse transcription of extracted RNA. Profiled with immunoSEQ multiplex PCR; TCRdb holds only in-frame clones, not every one. Of about 200,000 clones in the sample, about three fifths are singletons; the top ten hold around 0.44%. The CDR3 contains 14 residues. From germline, CDR1 is SGHRS and CDR2 YFSETQ. J gave up 7 bases and V 4 bases, and 5 bases lay outside the gene matches. The chain uses TRBV5-1 and TRBJ1-6; 7 bases map to TRBD1. The source is a human donor with alopecia areata. Sequenced here: CD4+ T cells sorted from blood, sampled at week 0. CDR3 in DNA: TGCGCCAGCAGCGAGGACAGGTTGAATTCACCCCTCCACTTT. Protein: CASSEDRLNSPLHF.